The entry below describes one T cell receptor beta chain. The entry originates in a study of blood T cell repertoires in COVID-19. Which cohort a participant joined came from the clinical history participants gave. The protocol was immunoSEQ multiplex PCR, while the TCRdb copy is restricted to in-frame clones and leaves out a portion. The top ten clones hold 20% to 25% of a sample with about 200,000 clones, roughly nine tenths of them seen once. The CDR3 extends over 14 amino acids. With 5 bases removed from V and 2 bases from J, the gap between germline ends came to 12 bases. Per the germline V gene, CDR1 is SGHTA and CDR2 is FQGNSA.

The chain employs TRBV7-2 and TRBJ1-1, with D possibly TRBD1 on 6 matching bases. The clonotype was recovered from a woman aged 40 to 50 in a cohort exposed to, infected with or recovered from COVID-19 (not recorded which). Sequencing used PBMCs or T cells enriched from blood (not recorded which). CDR3 residues: CASSPRTVNTEAFF. The CDR3 nucleotides are TGTGCCAGCAGCCCGAGGACAGTCAACACTGAAGCTTTCTTT.